The sequence of this T cell receptor beta chain was determined in a study of cytomegalovirus exposure and HLA in healthy donors. This CDR3 contains 15 residues. Germline lookup yields CDR1 LNHDA and CDR2 SQIVND (reference sequence). V lost 6 bases and J lost 6, with 19 bases in between. Notes on this clone: Its matching antigen is unknown.

Study outcomes and limitations: The records held CMV serostatus as the only immune exposure information.

PCR employed 60 Vbeta and 13 Jbeta primers. The table came from immunoSEQ multiplex PCR; TCRdb's copy has only in-frame clones and leaves some out. The sample includes some 140,000 clones, 80% of them seen just once. The sequenced sample consisted of PBMCs. This chain connects TRBV19 to TRBJ2-3, with D unclear. The sequence came from a woman aged 40 to 50 in good health and CMV-seropositive. The CDR3 loop reads CASSPFLALPDTQYF. Here the CDR3 DNA reads TGTGCCAGTAGCCCCTTCTTAGCCCTCCCCGATACGCAGTATTTT.